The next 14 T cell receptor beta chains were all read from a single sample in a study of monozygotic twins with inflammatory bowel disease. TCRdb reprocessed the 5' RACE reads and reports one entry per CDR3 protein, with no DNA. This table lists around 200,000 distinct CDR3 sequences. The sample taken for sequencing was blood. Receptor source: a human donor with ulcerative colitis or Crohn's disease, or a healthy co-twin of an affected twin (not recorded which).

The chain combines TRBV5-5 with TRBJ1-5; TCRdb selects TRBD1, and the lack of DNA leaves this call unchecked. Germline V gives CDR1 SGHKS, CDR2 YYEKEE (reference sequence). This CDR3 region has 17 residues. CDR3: CASSLGQGIKGNQPQHF.

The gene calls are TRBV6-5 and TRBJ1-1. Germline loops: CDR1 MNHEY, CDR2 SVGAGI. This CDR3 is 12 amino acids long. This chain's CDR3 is CASHDGFTEAFF.

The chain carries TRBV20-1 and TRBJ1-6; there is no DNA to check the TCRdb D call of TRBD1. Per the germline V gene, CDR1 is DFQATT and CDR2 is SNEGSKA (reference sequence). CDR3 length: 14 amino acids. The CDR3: CSAATGTVNSPLHF.

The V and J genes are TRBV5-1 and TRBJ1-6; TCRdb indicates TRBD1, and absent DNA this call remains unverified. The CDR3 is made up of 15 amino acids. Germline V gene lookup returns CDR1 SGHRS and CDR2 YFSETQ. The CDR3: CASSSLGTDNSPLHF. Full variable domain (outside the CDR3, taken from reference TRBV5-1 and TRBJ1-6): KAGVTQTPRYLIKTRGQQVTLSCSPISGHRSVSWYQQTPGQGLQFLFEYFSETQRNKGNFPGRFSGRQFSNSRSEMNVSTLELGDSALYLCASSSLGTDNSPLHFGNGTRLTVT.

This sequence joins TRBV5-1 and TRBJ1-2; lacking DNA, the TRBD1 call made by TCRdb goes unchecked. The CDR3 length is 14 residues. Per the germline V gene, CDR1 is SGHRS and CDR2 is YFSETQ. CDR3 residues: CASRPGFGDYGYTF.

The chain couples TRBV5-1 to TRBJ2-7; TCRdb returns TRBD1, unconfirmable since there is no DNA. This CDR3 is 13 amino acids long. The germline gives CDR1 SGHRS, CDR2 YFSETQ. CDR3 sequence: CASSPAGQYEQYF.

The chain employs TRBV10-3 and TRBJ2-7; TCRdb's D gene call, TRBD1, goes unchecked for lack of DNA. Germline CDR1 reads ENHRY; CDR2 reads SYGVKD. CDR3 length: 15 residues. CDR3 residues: CAISEPGQGQGEQYF.

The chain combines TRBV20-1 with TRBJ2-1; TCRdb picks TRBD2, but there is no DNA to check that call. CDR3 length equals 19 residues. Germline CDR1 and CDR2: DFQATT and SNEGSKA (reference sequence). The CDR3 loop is CSASPGTSGGAKSYNEQFF.

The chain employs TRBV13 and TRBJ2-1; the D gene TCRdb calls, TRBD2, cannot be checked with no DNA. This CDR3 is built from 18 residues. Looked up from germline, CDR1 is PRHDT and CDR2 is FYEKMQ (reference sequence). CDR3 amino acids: CASSSLGVSGGANNEQFF.

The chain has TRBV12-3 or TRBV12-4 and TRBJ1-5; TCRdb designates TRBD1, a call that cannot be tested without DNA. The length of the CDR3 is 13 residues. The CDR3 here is CASTRDRDQPQHF.

CDR3 region: CASMGFQETQYF. This rearrangement joins TRBV5-1 to TRBJ2-5. The CDR3 sequence is 12 residues long. Germline CDR1 is SGHRS and CDR2 is YFSETQ.

The CDR3 loop reads CSARDLGVTPYEQYF. The gene calls are TRBV20-1 and TRBJ2-7. Germline V CDR1 and CDR2: DFQATT, SNEGSKA (reference sequence). The CDR3 loop spans 15 amino acids.

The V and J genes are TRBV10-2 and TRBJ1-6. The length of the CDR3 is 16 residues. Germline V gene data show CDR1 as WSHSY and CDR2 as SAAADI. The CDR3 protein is CASRQGTAGNYSPLHF.

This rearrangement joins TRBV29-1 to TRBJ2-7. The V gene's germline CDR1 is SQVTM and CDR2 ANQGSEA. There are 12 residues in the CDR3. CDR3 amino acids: CSVEGSSYEQYF.